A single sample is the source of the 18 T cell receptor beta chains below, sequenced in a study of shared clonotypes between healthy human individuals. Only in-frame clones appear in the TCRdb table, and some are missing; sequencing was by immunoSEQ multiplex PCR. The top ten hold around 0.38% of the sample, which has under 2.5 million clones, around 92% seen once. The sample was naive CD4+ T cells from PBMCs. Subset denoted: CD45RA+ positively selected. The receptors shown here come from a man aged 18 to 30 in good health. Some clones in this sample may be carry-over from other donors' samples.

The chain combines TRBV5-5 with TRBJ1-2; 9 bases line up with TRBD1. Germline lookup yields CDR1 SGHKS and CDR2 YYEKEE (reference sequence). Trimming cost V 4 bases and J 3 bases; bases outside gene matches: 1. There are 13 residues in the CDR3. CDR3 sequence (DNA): TGTGCCAGCAGCCGGGACAGGGACTATGGCTACACCTTC. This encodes CASSRDRDYGYTF.

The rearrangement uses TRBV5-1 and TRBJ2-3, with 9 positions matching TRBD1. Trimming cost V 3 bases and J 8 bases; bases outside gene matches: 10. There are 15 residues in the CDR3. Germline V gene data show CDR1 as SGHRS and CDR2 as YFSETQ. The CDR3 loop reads CASSSVGQGSGTQYF. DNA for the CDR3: TGCGCCAGCAGCTCCGTGGGACAGGGATCAGGTACGCAGTATTTT. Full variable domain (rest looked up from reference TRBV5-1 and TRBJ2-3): KAGVTQTPRYLIKTRGQQVTLSCSPISGHRSVSWYQQTPGQGLQFLFEYFSETQRNKGNFPGRFSGRQFSNSRSEMNVSTLELGDSALYLCASSSVGQGSGTQYFGPGTRLTVL.

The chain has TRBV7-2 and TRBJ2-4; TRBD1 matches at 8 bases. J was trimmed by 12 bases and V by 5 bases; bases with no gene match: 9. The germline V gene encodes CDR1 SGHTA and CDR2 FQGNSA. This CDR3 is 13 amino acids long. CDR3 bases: TGTGCCAGCAGCCCACAAAGGACAGGGTATCAGTACTTC. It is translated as CASSPQRTGYQYF.

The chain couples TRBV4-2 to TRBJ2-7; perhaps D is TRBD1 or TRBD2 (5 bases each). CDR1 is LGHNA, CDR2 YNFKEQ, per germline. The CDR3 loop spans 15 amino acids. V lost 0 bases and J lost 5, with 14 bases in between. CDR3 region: CASSQDRGALNEQYF. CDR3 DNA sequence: TGTGCCAGCAGCCAAGACCGAGGGGCATTAAACGAGCAGTACTTC.

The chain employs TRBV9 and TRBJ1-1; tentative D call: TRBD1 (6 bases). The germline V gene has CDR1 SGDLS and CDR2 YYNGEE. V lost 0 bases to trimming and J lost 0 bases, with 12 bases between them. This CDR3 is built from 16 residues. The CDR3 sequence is CASSVGQGLMNTEAFF. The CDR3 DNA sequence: TGTGCCAGCAGCGTAGGGCAGGGGCTCATGAACACTGAAGCTTTCTTT.

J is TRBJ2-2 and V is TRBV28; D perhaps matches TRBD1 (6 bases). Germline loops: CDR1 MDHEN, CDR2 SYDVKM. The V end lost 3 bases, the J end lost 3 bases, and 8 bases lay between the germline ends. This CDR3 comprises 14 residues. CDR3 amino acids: CASSFRGYTGELFF. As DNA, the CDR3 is TGTGCCAGCAGTTTCAGGGGTTACACCGGGGAGCTGTTTTTT.

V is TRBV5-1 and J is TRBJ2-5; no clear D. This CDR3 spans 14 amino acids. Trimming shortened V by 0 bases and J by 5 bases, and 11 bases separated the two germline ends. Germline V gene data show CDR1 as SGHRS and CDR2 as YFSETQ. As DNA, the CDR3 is TGCGCCAGCAGCTTGGTTGGGGTGGGGGAGACCCAGTACTTC. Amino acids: CASSLVGVGETQYF.

Here the CDR3 reads CAWSPGTGGNQPQHF. CDR3 in DNA: TGTGCCTGGAGTCCCGGGACAGGGGGCAATCAGCCCCAGCATTTT. This chain connects TRBV30 to TRBJ1-5, with 10 bases identical to TRBD1. The CDR3 contains 15 residues. Losses at the gene ends were 2 bases for V and 2 bases for J; bases not matched to a gene: 3. The germline gives CDR1 GTSNPN, CDR2 SVGIG (reference sequence).

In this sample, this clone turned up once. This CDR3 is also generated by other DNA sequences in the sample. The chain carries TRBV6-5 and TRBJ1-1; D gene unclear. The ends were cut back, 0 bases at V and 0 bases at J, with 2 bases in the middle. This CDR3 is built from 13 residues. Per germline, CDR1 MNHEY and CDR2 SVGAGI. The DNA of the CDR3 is TGTGCCAGCAGTTACTCCCTGAACACTGAAGCTTTCTTT. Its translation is CASSYSLNTEAFF.

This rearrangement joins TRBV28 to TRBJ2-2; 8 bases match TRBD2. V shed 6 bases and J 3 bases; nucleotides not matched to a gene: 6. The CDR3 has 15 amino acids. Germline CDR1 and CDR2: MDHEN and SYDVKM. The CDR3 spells CASSHGGADTGELFF. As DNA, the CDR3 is TGTGCCAGCAGCCACGGGGGGGCTGACACCGGGGAGCTGTTTTTT.

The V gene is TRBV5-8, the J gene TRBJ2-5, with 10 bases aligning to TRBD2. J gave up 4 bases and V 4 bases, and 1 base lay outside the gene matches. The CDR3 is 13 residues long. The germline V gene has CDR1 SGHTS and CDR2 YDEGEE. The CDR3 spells CASSQRGGETQYF. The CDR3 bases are TGTGCCAGCAGCCAGCGGGGGGGAGAGACCCAGTACTTC.

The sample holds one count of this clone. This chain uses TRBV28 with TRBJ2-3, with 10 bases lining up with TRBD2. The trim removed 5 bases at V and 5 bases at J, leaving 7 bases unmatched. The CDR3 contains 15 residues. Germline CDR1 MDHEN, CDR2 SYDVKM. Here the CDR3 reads CASSRGLAGEDTQYF. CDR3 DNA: TGTGCCAGCAGTAGGGGGCTAGCGGGAGAAGATACGCAGTATTTT.

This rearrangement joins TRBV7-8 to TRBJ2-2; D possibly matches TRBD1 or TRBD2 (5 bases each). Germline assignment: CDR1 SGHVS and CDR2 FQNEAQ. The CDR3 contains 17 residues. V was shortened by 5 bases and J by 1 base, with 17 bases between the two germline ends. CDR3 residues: CASSPGRPTRNTGELFF. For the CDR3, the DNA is TGTGCCAGCAGCCCGGGACGGCCCACGAGGAACACCGGGGAGCTGTTTTTT.

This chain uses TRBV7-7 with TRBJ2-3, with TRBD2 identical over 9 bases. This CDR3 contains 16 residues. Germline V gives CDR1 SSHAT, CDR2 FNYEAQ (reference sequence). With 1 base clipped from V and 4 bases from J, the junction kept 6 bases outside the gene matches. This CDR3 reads CASSLVAGDLSDTQYF. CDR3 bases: TGTGCCAGCAGCTTAGTAGCGGGAGATTTGTCAGATACGCAGTATTTT.

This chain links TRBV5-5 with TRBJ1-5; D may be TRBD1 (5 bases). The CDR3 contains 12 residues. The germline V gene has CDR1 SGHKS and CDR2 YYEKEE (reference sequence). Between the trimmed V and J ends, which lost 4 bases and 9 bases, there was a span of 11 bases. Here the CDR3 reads CASSPRGGPQHF. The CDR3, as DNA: TGTGCCAGCAGCCCTCGTGGGGGGCCCCAGCATTTT.

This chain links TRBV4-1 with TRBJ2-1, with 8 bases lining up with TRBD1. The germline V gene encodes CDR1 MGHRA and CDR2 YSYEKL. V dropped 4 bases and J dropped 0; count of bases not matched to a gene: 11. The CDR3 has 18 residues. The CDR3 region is CASSRGQVRGRSYNEQFF. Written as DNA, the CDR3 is TGCGCCAGCAGCCGGGGTCAAGTCAGGGGGCGCTCCTACAATGAGCAGTTCTTC.

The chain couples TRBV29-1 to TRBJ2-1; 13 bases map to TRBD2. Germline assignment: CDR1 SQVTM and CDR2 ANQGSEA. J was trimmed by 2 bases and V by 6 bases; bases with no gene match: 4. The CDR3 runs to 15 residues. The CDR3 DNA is TGCAGCGTCCCCGGACTAGCGGGAGCCTACAATGAGCAGTTCTTC. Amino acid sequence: CSVPGLAGAYNEQFF.

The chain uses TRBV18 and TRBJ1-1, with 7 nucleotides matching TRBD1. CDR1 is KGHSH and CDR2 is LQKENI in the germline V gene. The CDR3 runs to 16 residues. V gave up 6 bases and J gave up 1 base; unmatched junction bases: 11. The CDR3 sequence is CASSLNRGRANTEAFF. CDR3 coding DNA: TGTGCCAGCTCGCTAAACAGGGGCAGGGCGAACACTGAAGCTTTCTTT. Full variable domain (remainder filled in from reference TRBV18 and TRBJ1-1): NAGVMQNPRHLVRRRGQEARLRCSPMKGHSHVYWYRQLPEEGLKFMVYLQKENIIDESGMPKERFSAEFPKEGPSILRIQQVVRGDSAAYFCASSLNRGRANTEAFFGQGTRLTVV.